This T cell receptor (beta chain) comes out of a study of Graves' ophthalmopathy and Graves' hyperthyroidism listed by TCRdb under 2018. For the study in its entirety: Peripheral blood was collected before any treatment was given, at the time of initial diagnosis. After sampling, hyperthyroidism patients received methimazole starting at 30 mg daily, and ophthalmopathy patients received high-dose intravenous methylprednisolone. In about six hyperthyroidism patients, the T-cell repertoire of thyroid tissue was compared with the T-cell repertoire of blood. The independent validation cohort included approximately 19 hyperthyroidism patients plus 17 patients who later progressed from hyperthyroidism to ophthalmopathy. The study used TCR beta repertoire signatures to distinguish Graves' ophthalmopathy from Graves' hyperthyroidism and to predict progression to ophthalmopathy. The 75 to 100 discovery patients were randomly split 7:3 into training and test sets. To explore V-J signatures distinguishing ophthalmopathy from hyperthyroidism, a discovery set of some 100 patients (roughly 45 ophthalmopathy, about 57 stable hyperthyroidism) was enrolled. In total, 135 blood samples were TCR-sequenced: roughly 45 ophthalmopathy, approximately 75 hyperthyroidism and approximately 17 hyperthyroidism-to-ophthalmopathy patients. The full study reports these points: Ophthalmopathy was separated from stable hyperthyroidism by the 13-signature model with just under 90% sensitivity and less than 82% specificity in cross-validation and with 80%/75% in the test set. Sample size was not predetermined statistically, and investigators were not blinded to group allocation. In validation, the model predicted ophthalmopathy progression with 70.59% sensitivity and less than 80% specificity; some 13 predicted patients were CT-confirmed with GO in a median of approximately 6.2 months. Most of the expanded thyroid clonotypes with a frequency above 0.001 were also detected in blood, and it was suggested that the thyroid immune response may be reflected by blood repertoires.

This clonotype was found a few times. This clone's antigen is unknown. The record has no base qualities; no much larger clone is one base away. For repertoire sequencing, the TCR beta CDR3 regions were amplified from RNA transcripts. The first round was an RT-PCR using HTBI primers with the Qiagen OneStep RT-PCR kit, and this first round was followed by a second-round multiplex PCR, then size selection and purification. The libraries underwent paired-end sequencing with 100 bp reads on an Illumina HiSeq2000. The study's own analysis went as follows. SOAPnuke was used for read processing, and reads with adapters, uncalled bases, a mean Phred below 15, or no exact constant-primer or identifier match were discarded. COPE v1.2.5 was used to merge high-quality paired reads. Each unique nucleotide sequence was defined as a clonotype, and clonotypes were aligned to IMGT TRB V, D and J references with MiTCR v1.1. Analysis was restricted to V-J combinations with a frequency above 0.0001, which covered over 98% of repertoires. A TCR clonal expansion and chaos score per V-J combination was defined as the ratio of F50 clonal expansion to chaos observed in the TCRdist matrix. Welch's t-statistics and random forest were used to reduce features to about 13 V-J combinations, which were fed into a naive Bayes classifier. The Morisita-Horn index was used to measure how similar the thyroid and blood repertoires were. The public reads were reanalyzed by TCRdb: fastp trimming at Q25, MiXCR alignment, in-frame beta chains only. Duplicate CDR3 protein sequences are folded into a single record with the most common DNA and genes. TCRdb's processing, not the authors' own work, is the source of the V and J calls. This sample is represented by about half a million distinct CDR3 sequences; about an eighth of them were singletons. Around 9.8% of the sample lies in the top ten.

Ophthalmopathy patients had moderately to severely active disease, Clinical Activity Score of at least 3, NOSPECS grade of at least 4, and disease duration under 3 months. Patients were excluded if they had other autoimmune diseases, uncontrolled infections, pregnancy or lactation. Clinical symptoms, serum thyroxine, TRAb, thyroid ultrasound and orbital computed tomography formed the basis of the diagnosis. Ficoll-Paque density gradient centrifugation was used to isolate PBMCs from approximately 11 ml of fresh peripheral blood. Total RNA was extracted using Trizol reagent, and RNA quality was checked on an Agilent 2100 Bioanalyzer. The CDR3 holds 15 amino acids from the cysteine to the phenylalanine. Kept here is only the CDR3 DNA, which spans 45 bases and is read in frame from base 1. CDR1 and CDR2 are drawn from the germline V gene: SGHVS, FQNEAQ. V was cut back by 5 bases and J by 4 bases, leaving a gap of 17 bases between them.

The sequenced sample was blood. The receptor comes from a woman in her twenties or thirties with Graves' ophthalmopathy. Donor details come from another sample of the same person, matched by shared clones. The chain is assembled from TRBV7-8 and TRBJ2-5; the D gene is not confidently resolved. DNA sequence: TGTGCCAGCAGCGCACCACGGGTAGGGCTAGAGACCCAGTACTTC. Its coded protein is CASSAPRVGLETQYF.